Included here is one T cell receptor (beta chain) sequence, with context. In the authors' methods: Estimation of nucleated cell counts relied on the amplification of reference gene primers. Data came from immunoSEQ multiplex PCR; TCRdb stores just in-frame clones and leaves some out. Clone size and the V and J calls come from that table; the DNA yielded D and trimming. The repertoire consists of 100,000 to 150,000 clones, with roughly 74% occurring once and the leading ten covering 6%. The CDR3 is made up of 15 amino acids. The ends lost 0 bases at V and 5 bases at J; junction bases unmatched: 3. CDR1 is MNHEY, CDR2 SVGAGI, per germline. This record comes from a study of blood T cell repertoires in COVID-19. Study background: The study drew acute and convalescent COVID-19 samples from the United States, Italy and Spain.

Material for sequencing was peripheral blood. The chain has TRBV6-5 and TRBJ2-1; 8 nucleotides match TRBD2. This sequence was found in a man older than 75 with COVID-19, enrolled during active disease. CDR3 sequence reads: CASSYSLAGHNEQFF. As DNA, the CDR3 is TGTGCCAGCAGTTACTCCCTAGCGGGCCACAATGAGCAGTTCTTC.